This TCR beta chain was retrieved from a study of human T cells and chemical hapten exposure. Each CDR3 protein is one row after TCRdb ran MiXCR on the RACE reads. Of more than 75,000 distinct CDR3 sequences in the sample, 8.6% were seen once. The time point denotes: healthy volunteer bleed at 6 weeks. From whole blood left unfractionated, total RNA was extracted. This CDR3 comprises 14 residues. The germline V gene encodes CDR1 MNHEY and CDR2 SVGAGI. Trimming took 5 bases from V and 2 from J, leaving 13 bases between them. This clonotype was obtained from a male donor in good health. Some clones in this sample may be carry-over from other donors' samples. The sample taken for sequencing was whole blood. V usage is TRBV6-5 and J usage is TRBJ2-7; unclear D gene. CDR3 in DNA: TGTGCCAGCAGTCCCGACCTAAGACCCTACGAGCAGTACTTC. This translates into CASSPDLRPYEQYF.